The 28 T cell receptor beta chains presented below share a single source sample, sequenced in a study of PD-1 blockade in classical Hodgkin lymphoma. Here immunoSEQ multiplex PCR was the method, and the copy in TCRdb shows in-frame clones only, minus some. Here the sample spans some 64,000 clones, around 88% being singletons. Every patient had relapsed following autologous stem cell transplantation, and cohorts differed in brentuximab vedotin exposure. Specimen: peripheral blood mononuclear cells (PBMCs), collected at baseline. The receptors here all came from a human donor with classical Hodgkin lymphoma.

The chain employs TRBV11-2 and TRBJ1-3; the D is unclear. CDR3 length: 14 residues. Per the germline V gene, CDR1 is SGHAT and CDR2 is FQNNGV. V was trimmed by 4 bases and J by 4 bases, leaving 11 bases between them. The CDR3 spells CASSSLLGGNTIYF. CDR3 nucleotides: TGTGCCAGCAGCTCCCTTTTGGGGGGAAACACCATATATTTT. The full variable domain, in which reference TRBV11-2 and TRBJ1-3 provide the parts outside the CDR3, is EAGVAQSPRYKIIEKRQSVAFWCNPISGHATLYWYQQILGQGPKLLIQFQNNGVVDDSQLPKDRFSAERLKGVDSTLKIQPAKLEDSAVYLCASSSLLGGNTIYFGEGSWLTVV.

The chain carries TRBV19 and TRBJ2-7; 8 bases fit TRBD1. Germline CDR1 reads LNHDA; CDR2 reads SQIVND (reference sequence). This CDR3 has 17 residues. J lost 0 bases, V lost 0 bases, and 7 bases had no gene match. CDR3 in DNA: TGTGCCAGTAGTATAGATCCCGGGACAGGAAGCTCCTACGAGCAGTACTTC. Amino acids: CASSIDPGTGSSYEQYF.

The chain recombines TRBV6-5 with TRBJ1-2; maybe TRBD1 (6 bases). Between the trimmed V and J ends, which lost 6 bases and 4 bases, there was a span of 9 bases. The CDR3 spans 12 residues. The germline V gene encodes CDR1 MNHEY and CDR2 SVGAGI. This CDR3 reads CASRADSYGYTF. The CDR3 nucleotides read TGTGCCAGCAGGGCGGACAGCTATGGCTACACCTTC.

The chain couples TRBV7-6 to TRBJ2-7, with TRBD2 matching 14 bases. CDR3 length equals 15 residues. With 6 bases clipped from V and 3 bases from J, the junction kept 4 bases outside the gene matches. The germline V gene encodes CDR1 SGHVS and CDR2 FNYEAQ. The chain's CDR3 is CASSQGTSGGYEQYF. CDR3 nucleotides: TGTGCCAGCAGTCAGGGGACTAGCGGGGGCTACGAGCAGTACTTC.

The chain uses TRBV5-6 and TRBJ1-6, with D possibly TRBD1 on 6 matching bases. From germline, CDR1 is SGHDT and CDR2 YYEEEE. The CDR3 extends over 15 amino acids. With 0 bases removed from V and 10 bases from J, the gap between germline ends came to 14 bases. CDR3 region: CASSLESGEASPLHF. In DNA, the CDR3 is TGTGCCAGCAGCTTGGAGTCAGGGGAAGCATCACCCCTCCACTTT.

This chain connects TRBV7-2 to TRBJ1-5; no firm D call. The CDR3 runs to 14 residues. Germline values: CDR1 SGHTA, CDR2 FQGNSA. V gave up 1 base and J gave up 4 bases, with 8 bases separating them. The CDR3 nucleotides are TGTGCCAGCAGCTTAGGACTGGGAAATCAGCCCCAGCATTTT. It translates to CASSLGLGNQPQHF.

The chain recombines TRBV30 with TRBJ1-5; D might be TRBD1 (6 bases). Germline V gene sequence: CDR1 GTSNPN, CDR2 SVGIG (reference sequence). Deletions cut 5 bases from V and 2 bases from J, with 10 bases between. This CDR3 region has 13 residues. CDR3 coding DNA: TGTGCCTGGGAACAGGGTGGCAATCAGCCCCAGCATTTT. Translated: CAWEQGGNQPQHF.

V usage is TRBV12-2 and J usage is TRBJ2-7; the table assigns TRBD1, which was not confirmed against the DNA. TRBV12-2 is marked as a pseudogene. The CDR3 totals 14 residues. As DNA, the CDR3 is TGTGCAAGTCGCCCAAGACAGCACTCCTACGAGCAGTACTTC. Translation: CASRPRQHSYEQYF.

V is TRBV6-6 and J is TRBJ1-1; TRBD1 is a possible D gene (5 bases). This CDR3 comprises 14 residues. The V gene's germline CDR1 is MNHNY and CDR2 SVGAGI (reference sequence). Trimming left V 3 bases short and J 0 bases short, with 8 bases between. CDR3 sequence (DNA): TGTGCCAGCAGTTATTTACAGGTGAACACTGAAGCTTTCTTT. Amino acids: CASSYLQVNTEAFF.

The chain combines TRBV19 with TRBJ1-2; 7 bases match TRBD1. Germline loops: CDR1 LNHDA, CDR2 SQIVND (reference sequence). The junction had 14 bases not matched to a gene; V was cut back by 10 bases and J by 3 bases. The CDR3 runs to 15 residues. This chain's CDR3 is CATGAQGTADYGYTF. In DNA form, the CDR3 reads TGTGCCACCGGGGCGCAGGGGACAGCGGACTATGGCTACACCTTC.

The gene calls are TRBV9 and TRBJ2-1; no firm D call. There are 16 residues in the CDR3. CDR1 and CDR2 from the germline V gene are SGDLS and YYNGEE. V was shortened by 4 bases and J by 3 bases, with 17 bases between the two germline ends. CDR3 in amino acids: CASSSTWAAYYNEQFF. In DNA form, the CDR3 reads TGTGCCAGCAGCTCAACTTGGGCGGCCTACTACAATGAGCAGTTCTTC.

This clone has just one count. The V gene is TRBV5-4, the J gene TRBJ1-3, with a possible D match to TRBD1 (5 bases). This CDR3 comprises 16 residues. V shed 4 bases and J shed 0 bases, with 14 bases lying between them. Germline CDR1 reads SGHNT; CDR2 reads YYREEE (reference sequence). The DNA of the CDR3 is TGTGCCAGCAGCCTGGGACCCCGGAGCTCTGGAAACACCATATATTTT. This sequence encodes CASSLGPRSSGNTIYF.

This chain joins TRBV19 and TRBJ1-2; possible D gene TRBD1, 6 bases. Germline V lookup: CDR1 LNHDA, CDR2 SQIVND (reference sequence). The CDR3 is 13 amino acids. Between the trimmed V and J ends, which lost 4 bases and 9 bases, there was a span of 15 bases. In nucleotides, the CDR3 is TGTGCCAGTAGTACAGCCCAGGGGCCCCGCTACACCTTC. It codes for CASSTAQGPRYTF.

This clone was detected only once. The J gene is TRBJ2-5, the V gene TRBV18; weak D call: TRBD1 (5 bases). Trimming removed 5 bases from V and 4 bases from J, with 11 bases in between. The CDR3 has 13 residues. Germline assignment: CDR1 KGHSH and CDR2 LQKENI. CDR3 in DNA: TGTGCCAGCTCATACACCGACAGAGAGACCCAGTACTTC. The encoded protein is CASSYTDRETQYF.

The rearrangement links TRBV27 to TRBJ2-7; D unclear. V was cut by 6 bases and J by 0 bases, with 12 bases left in between. The CDR3 is 14 amino acids. The V gene's germline CDR1 is MNHEY and CDR2 SMNVEV (reference sequence). The CDR3 region has the DNA TGTGCCAGCAGCTCTACGGGCACCTCCTACGAGCAGTACTTC. Its translation is CASSSTGTSYEQYF.

This clone was counted once. The chain carries TRBV7-2 and TRBJ1-4; TRBD1 is a possible D gene (6 bases). V was shortened by 5 bases and J by 14 bases, with 12 bases between the two germline ends. The CDR3 runs 11 residues. The germline CDR1 and CDR2 sequences are SGHTA and FQGNSA. The CDR3 DNA reads TGTGCCAGCAGCGGGGGCGGGATGCTGTTTTTT. Protein: CASSGGGMLFF.

The rearrangement joins TRBV28 to TRBJ1-5, with a weak D call TRBD1 (5 bases). This CDR3 has 14 amino acids. V dropped 9 bases and J dropped 4 bases, with 16 bases sitting between them. Germline V lookup: CDR1 MDHEN, CDR2 SYDVKM. CDR3: CASSGREGNQPQHF. CDR3 in DNA: TGTGCCAGTTCGGGGCGGGAGGGAAATCAGCCCCAGCATTTT.

This chain joins TRBV25-1 and TRBJ1-2, with D perhaps matching TRBD1 (6 bases). Per the germline V gene, CDR1 is MGHDK and CDR2 is SYGVNS. CDR3 length: 12 amino acids. Trimming pared 9 bases from V and 2 bases from J, leaving 10 bases between. CDR3 loop: CASSTGNYGYTF. The CDR3 nucleotides read TGTGCCAGTTCCACAGGGAACTATGGCTACACCTTC.

The gene calls are TRBV7-9 and TRBJ1-4; maybe TRBD1 (5 bases). The CDR3 consists of 15 residues. V was shortened by 1 base and J by 11 bases, with 17 bases between the two germline ends. In germline, CDR1 is SEHNR, CDR2 FQNEAQ (reference sequence). For the CDR3, the DNA is TGTGCCAGCAGCTTAGGGCCGCCAGGGCTCGGCAAACTGTTTTTT. Translation gives CASSLGPPGLGKLFF. Supplemented by reference TRBV7-9 and TRBJ1-4, the full variable domain reads DTGVSQNPRHKITKRGQNVTFRCDPISEHNRLYWYRQTLGQGPEFLTYFQNEAQLEKSRLLSDRFSAERPKGSFSTLEIQRTEQGDSAMYLCASSLGPPGLGKLFFGSGTQLSVL.

This clone has a single count. The gene calls are TRBV30 and TRBJ2-2; 15 bases are a match to TRBD2. The CDR3 spans 20 residues. The V and J ends lost 0 bases and 5 bases, in that order; junction bases with no gene match: 13. Per the germline V gene, CDR1 is GTSNPN and CDR2 is SVGIG (reference sequence). The CDR3 here is CAWSVTSAGLAGGRTGELFF. CDR3 sequence (DNA): TGTGCCTGGAGTGTCACTTCTGCGGGACTAGCGGGGGGACGGACCGGGGAGCTGTTTTTT.

The gene calls are TRBV23-1 and TRBJ2-2; 8 nucleotides align to TRBD1. TRBV23-1 is noted as an ORF with a role that remains uncertain. V shed 0 bases, J shed 6 bases, and the junction held 15 bases outside the gene matches. This CDR3 comprises 19 residues. In DNA form, the CDR3 reads TGCGCCAGCAGTCAATCTCGAGTGGGAGTGGACAGGGCTCCCGGGGAGCTGTTTTTT. Protein: CASSQSRVGVDRAPGELFF.

The chain joins TRBV6-6 to TRBJ1-4; D is ambiguous. CDR3 length equals 15 residues. The V end lost 5 bases, the J end lost 8 bases, and 18 bases lay between the germline ends. Per the germline V gene, CDR1 is MNHNY and CDR2 is SVGAGI (reference sequence). CDR3 amino acids: CASSDTRFRGEKLFF. DNA for the CDR3: TGTGCCAGCAGTGACACCAGGTTCCGTGGGGAAAAACTGTTTTTT.

The sample holds one count of this clone. The rearrangement uses TRBV27 and TRBJ2-7; the D call may be TRBD1 or TRBD2 (5 bases each). V lost 5 bases to trimming and J lost 2 bases, with 13 bases between them. Germline V gene sequence: CDR1 MNHEY, CDR2 SMNVEV (reference sequence). This CDR3 has 14 residues. The DNA of the CDR3 is TGTGCCAGCAGTCCAATCCAGGGAGCCTACGAGCAGTACTTC. Translated, it gives CASSPIQGAYEQYF.

The rearrangement joins TRBV5-6 to TRBJ1-1, with 10 bases aligning to TRBD1. The CDR3 is 15 residues long. V lost 2 bases to trimming and J lost 5 bases; unmatched junction nucleotides: 6. Looked up from germline, CDR1 is SGHDT and CDR2 is YYEEEE. For the CDR3, the DNA is TGTGCCAGCAGCTTTGACAGGGGGCTATGGACTGAAGCTTTCTTT. It specifies CASSFDRGLWTEAFF.

Only a few counts were recorded for this clone. The chain uses TRBV5-1 and TRBJ2-7; the match to TRBD1 covers 8 bases. Losses at the gene ends were 4 bases for V and 3 bases for J; bases not matched to a gene: 6. Germline loops: CDR1 SGHRS, CDR2 YFSETQ. CDR3 length: 14 amino acids. This CDR3 reads CASSRTGQGYEQYF. The CDR3 DNA is TGCGCCAGCAGCCGGACAGGGCAGGGCTACGAGCAGTACTTC.

This sequence joins TRBV28 and TRBJ1-4, with a tentative D call TRBD1 (5 bases). Per germline, CDR1 MDHEN and CDR2 SYDVKM. V shed 4 bases and J shed 5 bases, with 14 bases lying between them. The CDR3 loop spans 15 amino acids. CDR3 bases: TGTGCCAGCAGTTCATCCGGGACCCCCAATGAAAAACTGTTTTTT. It is translated as CASSSSGTPNEKLFF.

V is TRBV18 and J is TRBJ2-2; 9 positions agree with TRBD2. This CDR3 is 17 amino acids long. The germline gives CDR1 KGHSH, CDR2 LQKENI. Trimming cost V 2 bases and J 2 bases; bases outside gene matches: 6. The CDR3 nucleotides are TGTGCCAGCTCACCAGTCCTAGCGGGGACCAACACCGGGGAGCTGTTTTTT. Translating it yields CASSPVLAGTNTGELFF.

The chain combines TRBV6-5 with TRBJ1-2; D perhaps matches TRBD1 (5 bases). V lost 0 bases and J lost 6, with 8 bases in between. The CDR3 contains 13 residues. Germline-derived CDR1 and CDR2 are MNHEY and SVGAGI. CDR3 sequence reads: CASSYSRGHGYTF. The CDR3 nucleotides are TGTGCCAGCAGTTACTCAAGGGGCCATGGCTACACCTTC.